This T cell receptor beta chain came from a study of breast tumors, draining lymph nodes, adjacent tissues. Study-wide results and limits: Compared with basal-like, luminal-like tumors shared significantly more repertoire with nontumor tissue. Tumors had less TCR diversity than lymph nodes, more than nontumor tissue. Findings are consistent with lymph node origin and intratumoral expansion of most tumor T cells.

Turning to this clonotype: The antigen is not known. Just one base apart from a much larger clone, this may be a read error.

TCRdb reprocessed the multiplex PCR reads with MiXCR, giving one entry per CDR3 protein. The sample lists more than 85,000 distinct CDR3 sequences, approximately 22% occurring once. The lymph nodes were axillary draining lymph nodes from breast cancer patients. Sequenced sample: axillary lymph node tissue. This clonotype was obtained from a female donor with breast cancer. Some clones in this sample may be carry-over from other donors' samples.

CDR3 region: CACSWGGTGELFF. The CDR3 DNA reads as TGTGCCTGTAGTTGGGGGGGGACCGGGGAGCTGTTTTTT. The genes are TRBV19 and TRBJ2-2; 7 bases agree with TRBD2. This CDR3 has 13 residues. Germline V gene lookup returns CDR1 LNHDA and CDR2 SQIVND (reference sequence).